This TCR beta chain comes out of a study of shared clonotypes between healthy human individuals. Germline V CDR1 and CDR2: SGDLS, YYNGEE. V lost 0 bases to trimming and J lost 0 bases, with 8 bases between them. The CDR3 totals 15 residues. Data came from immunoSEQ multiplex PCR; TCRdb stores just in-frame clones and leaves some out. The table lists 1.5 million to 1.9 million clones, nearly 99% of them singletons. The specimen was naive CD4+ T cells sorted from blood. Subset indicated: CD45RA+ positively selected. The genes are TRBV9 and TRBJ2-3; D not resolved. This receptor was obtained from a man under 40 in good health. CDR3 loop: CASSVGWSSTDTQYF. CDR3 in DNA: TGTGCCAGCAGCGTAGGTTGGAGCAGCACAGATACGCAGTATTTT.